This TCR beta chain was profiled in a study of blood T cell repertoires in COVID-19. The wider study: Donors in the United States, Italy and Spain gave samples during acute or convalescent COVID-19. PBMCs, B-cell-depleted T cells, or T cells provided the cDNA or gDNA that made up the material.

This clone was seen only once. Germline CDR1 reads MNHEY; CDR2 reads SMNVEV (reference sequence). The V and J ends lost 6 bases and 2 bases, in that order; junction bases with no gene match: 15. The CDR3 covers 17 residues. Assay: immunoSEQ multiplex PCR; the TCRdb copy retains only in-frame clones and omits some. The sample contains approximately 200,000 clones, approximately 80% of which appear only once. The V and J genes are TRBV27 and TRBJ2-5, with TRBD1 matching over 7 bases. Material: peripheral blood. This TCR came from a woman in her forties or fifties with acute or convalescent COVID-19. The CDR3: CASRSTRGRITQETQYF. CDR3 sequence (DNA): TGTGCCAGCAGGAGCACGAGGGGGCGGATTACACAAGAGACCCAGTACTTC.